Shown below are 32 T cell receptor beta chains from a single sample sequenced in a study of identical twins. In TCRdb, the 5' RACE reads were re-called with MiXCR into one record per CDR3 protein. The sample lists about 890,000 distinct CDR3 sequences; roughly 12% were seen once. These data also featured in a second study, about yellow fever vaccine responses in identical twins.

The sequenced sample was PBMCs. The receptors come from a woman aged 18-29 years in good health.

The CDR3 loop reads CASSPKLADLTDEQYF. The CDR3, as DNA: TGCGCCAGCAGCCCGAAACTAGCGGACCTAACCGACGAGCAGTACTTC. The chain combines TRBV5-1 with TRBJ2-7; 8 nucleotides line up with TRBD2. The germline gives CDR1 SGHRS, CDR2 YFSETQ. The CDR3 extends over 16 amino acids. V was clipped by 4 bases and J by 5 bases; unmatched bases: 14. Filled out from reference TRBV5-1 and TRBJ2-7, the complete variable domain reads KAGVTQTPRYLIKTRGQQVTLSCSPISGHRSVSWYQQTPGQGLQFLFEYFSETQRNKGNFPGRFSGRQFSNSRSEMNVSTLELGDSALYLCASSPKLADLTDEQYFGPGTRLTVT.

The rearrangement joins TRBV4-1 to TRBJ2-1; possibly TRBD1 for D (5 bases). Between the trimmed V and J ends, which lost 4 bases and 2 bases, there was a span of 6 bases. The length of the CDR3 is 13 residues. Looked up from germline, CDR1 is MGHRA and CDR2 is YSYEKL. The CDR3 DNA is TGCGCCAGCAGCCCGGACACCTACAATGAGCAGTTCTTC. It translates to CASSPDTYNEQFF.

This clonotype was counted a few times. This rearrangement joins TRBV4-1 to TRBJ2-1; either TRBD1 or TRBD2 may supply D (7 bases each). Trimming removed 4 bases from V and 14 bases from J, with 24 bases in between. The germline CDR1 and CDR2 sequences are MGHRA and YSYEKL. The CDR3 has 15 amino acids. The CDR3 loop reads CASSRLRGGGMGEFF. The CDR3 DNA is TGCGCCAGCAGCCGCCTACGGGGAGGGGGCATGGGGGAGTTCTTC.

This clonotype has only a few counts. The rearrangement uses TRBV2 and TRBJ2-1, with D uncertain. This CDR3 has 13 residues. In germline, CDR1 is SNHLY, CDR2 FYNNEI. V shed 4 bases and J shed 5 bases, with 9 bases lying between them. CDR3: CASSGPGDNEQFF. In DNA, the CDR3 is TGTGCCAGCAGTGGCCCAGGAGACAATGAGCAGTTCTTC.

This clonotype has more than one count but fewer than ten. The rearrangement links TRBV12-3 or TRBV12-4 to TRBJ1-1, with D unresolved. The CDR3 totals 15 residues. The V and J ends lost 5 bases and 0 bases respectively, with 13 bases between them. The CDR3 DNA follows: TGTGCCAGCAGTATGTGGAACAGCATGAACACTGAAGCTTTCTTT. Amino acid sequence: CASSMWNSMNTEAFF.

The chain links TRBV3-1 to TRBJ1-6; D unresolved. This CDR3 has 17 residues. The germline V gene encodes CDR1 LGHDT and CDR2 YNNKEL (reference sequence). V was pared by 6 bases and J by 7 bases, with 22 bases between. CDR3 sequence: CASRATTSGPRNSPLHF. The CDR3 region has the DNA TGTGCCAGCAGGGCCACAACCTCTGGCCCAAGGAATTCACCCCTCCACTTT.

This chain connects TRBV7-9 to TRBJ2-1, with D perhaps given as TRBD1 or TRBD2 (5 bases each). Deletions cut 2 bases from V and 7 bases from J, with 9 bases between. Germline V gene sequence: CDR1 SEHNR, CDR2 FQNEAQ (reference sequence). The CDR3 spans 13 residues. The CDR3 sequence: CASSLRGRNEQFF. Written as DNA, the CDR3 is TGTGCCAGCAGCTTACGGGGCCGTAATGAGCAGTTCTTC.

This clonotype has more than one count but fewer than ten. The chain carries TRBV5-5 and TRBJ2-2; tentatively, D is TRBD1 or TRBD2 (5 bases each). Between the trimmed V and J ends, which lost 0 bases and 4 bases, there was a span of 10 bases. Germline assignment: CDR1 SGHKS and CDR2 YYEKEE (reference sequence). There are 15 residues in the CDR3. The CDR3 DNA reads TGTGCCAGCAGCTTGGTCCCGGGGACCACCGGGGAGCTGTTTTTT. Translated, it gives CASSLVPGTTGELFF.

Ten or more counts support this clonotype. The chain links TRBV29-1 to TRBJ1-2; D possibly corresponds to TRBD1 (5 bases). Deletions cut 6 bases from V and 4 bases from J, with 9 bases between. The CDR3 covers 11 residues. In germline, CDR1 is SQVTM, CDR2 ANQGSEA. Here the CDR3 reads CSVGAGYGYTF. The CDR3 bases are TGCAGCGTCGGGGCGGGCTATGGCTACACCTTC.

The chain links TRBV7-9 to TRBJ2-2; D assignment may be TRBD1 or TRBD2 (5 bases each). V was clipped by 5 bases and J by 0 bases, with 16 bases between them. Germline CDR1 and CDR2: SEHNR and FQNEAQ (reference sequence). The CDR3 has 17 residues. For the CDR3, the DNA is TGTGCCAGCAGCCGATGGGGGAATCGAGCGAACACCGGGGAGCTGTTTTTT. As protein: CASSRWGNRANTGELFF.

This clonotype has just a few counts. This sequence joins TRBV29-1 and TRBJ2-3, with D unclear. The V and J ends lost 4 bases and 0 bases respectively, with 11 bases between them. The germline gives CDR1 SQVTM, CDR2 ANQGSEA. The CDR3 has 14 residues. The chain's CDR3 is CSVVWVTSTDTQYF. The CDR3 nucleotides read TGCAGCGTTGTTTGGGTAACTAGCACAGATACGCAGTATTTT.

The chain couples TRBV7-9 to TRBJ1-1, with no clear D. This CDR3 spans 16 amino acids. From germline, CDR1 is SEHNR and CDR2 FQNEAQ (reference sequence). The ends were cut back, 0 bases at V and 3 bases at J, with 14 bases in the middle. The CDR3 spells CASSLAHQWWYTEAFF. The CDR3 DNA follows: TGTGCCAGCAGCTTAGCGCATCAGTGGTGGTACACTGAAGCTTTCTTT.

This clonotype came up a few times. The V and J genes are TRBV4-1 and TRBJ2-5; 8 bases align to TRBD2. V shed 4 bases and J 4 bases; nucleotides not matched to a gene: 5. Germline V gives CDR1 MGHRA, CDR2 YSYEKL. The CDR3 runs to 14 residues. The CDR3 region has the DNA TGCGCCAGCAGCCCGAGCGGGGGTTTAGAGACCCAGTACTTC. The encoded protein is CASSPSGGLETQYF.

CDR3 residues: CASSATGRYGYTF. The CDR3 DNA reads TGTGCCAGCAGCGCGACAGGGAGGTATGGCTACACCTTC. The V gene is TRBV9, the J gene TRBJ1-2; 7 bases map to TRBD1. This CDR3 region has 13 residues. Germline V gene sequence: CDR1 SGDLS, CDR2 YYNGEE. V shed 3 bases, J shed 5 bases, and the junction held 4 bases outside the gene matches.

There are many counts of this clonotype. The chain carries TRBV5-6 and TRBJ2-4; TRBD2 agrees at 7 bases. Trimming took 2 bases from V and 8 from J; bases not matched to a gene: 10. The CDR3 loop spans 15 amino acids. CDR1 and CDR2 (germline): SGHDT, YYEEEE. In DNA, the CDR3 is TGTGCCAGCAGCTTCGGCGGGGGTAGCGTAGACATTCAGTACTTC. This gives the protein CASSFGGGSVDIQYF.

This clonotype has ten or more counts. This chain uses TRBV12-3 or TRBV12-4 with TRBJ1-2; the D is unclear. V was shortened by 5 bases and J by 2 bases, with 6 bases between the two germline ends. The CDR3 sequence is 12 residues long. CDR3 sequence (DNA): TGTGCCAGCAGTGGTCAAAACTATGGCTACACCTTC. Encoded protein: CASSGQNYGYTF.

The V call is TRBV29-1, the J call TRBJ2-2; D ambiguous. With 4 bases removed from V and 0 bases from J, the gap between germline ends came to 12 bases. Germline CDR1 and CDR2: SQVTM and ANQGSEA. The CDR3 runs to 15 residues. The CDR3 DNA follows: TGCAGCGTTGTCTTGGTGTCGACGAACACCGGGGAGCTGTTTTTT. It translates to CSVVLVSTNTGELFF.

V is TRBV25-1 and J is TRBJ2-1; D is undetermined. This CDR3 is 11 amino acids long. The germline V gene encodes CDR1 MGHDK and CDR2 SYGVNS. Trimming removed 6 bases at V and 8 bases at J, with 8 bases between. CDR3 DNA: TGTGCCAGCAGCTTTACGGATGAGCAGTTCTTC. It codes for CASSFTDEQFF.

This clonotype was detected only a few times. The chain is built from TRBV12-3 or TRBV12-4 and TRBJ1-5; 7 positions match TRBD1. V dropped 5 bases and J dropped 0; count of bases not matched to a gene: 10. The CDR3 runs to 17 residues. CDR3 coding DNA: TGTGCCAGCAGTCTCGGGACAGTTACTTTTAGCAATCAGCCCCAGCATTTT. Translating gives CASSLGTVTFSNQPQHF.

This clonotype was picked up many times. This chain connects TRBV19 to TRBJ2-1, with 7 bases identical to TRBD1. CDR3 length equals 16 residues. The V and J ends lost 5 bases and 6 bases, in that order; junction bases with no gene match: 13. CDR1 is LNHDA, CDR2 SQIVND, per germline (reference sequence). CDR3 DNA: TGTGCCAGTAGTCCGAACAGGGGCTGGGAGTCCAATGAGCAGTTCTTC. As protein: CASSPNRGWESNEQFF.

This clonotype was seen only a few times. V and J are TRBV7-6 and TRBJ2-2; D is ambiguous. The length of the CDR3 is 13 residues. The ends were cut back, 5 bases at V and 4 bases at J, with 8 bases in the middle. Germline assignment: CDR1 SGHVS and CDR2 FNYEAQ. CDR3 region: CASSEATTGELFF. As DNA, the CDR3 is TGTGCCAGCAGCGAAGCAACCACCGGGGAGCTGTTTTTT.

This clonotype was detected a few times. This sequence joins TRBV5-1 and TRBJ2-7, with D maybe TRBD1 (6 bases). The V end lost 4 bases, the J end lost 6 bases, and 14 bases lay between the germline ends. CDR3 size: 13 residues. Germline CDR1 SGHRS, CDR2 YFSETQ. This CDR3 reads CASSQGSTGEQYF. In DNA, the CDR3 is TGCGCCAGCAGCCAGGGATCGACAGGCGAGCAGTACTTC.

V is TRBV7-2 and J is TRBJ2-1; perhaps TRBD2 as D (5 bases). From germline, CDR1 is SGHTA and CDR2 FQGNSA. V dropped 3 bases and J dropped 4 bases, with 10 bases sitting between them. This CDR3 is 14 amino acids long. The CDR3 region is CASSFLTTYNEQFF. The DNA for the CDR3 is TGTGCCAGCAGCTTCCTGACTACGTACAATGAGCAGTTCTTC. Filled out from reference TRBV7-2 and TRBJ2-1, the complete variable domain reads GAGVSQSPSNKVTEKGKDVELRCDPISGHTALYWYRQSLGQGLEFLIYFQGNSAPDKSGLPSDRFSAERTGGSVSTLTIQRTQQEDSAVYLCASSFLTTYNEQFFGPGTRLTVL.

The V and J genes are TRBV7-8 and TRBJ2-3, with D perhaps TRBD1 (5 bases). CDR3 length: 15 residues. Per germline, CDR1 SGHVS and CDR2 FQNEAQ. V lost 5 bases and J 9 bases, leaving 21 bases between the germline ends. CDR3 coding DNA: TGTGCCAGCAGCGCCAGGGTCCCCCCACCCGGGACGCAGTATTTT. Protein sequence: CASSARVPPPGTQYF.

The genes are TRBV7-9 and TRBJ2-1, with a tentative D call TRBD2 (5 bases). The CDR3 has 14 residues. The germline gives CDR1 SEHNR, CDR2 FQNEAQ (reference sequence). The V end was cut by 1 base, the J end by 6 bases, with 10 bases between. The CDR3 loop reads CASSLVASSNEQFF. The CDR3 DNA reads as TGTGCCAGCAGCTTAGTGGCTAGCAGCAATGAGCAGTTCTTC.

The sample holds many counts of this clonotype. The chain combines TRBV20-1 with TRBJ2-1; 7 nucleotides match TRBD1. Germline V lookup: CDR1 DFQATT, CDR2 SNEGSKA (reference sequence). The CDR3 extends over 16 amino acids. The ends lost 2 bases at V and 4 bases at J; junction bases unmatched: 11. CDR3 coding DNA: TGCAGTGCTAGACCAAGGGGGCGGGCCGTTTACAATGAGCAGTTCTTC. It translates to CSARPRGRAVYNEQFF.

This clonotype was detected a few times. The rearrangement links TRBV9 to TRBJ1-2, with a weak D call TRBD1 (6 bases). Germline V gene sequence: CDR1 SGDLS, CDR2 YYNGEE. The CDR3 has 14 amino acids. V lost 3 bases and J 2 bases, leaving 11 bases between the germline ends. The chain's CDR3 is CASSAGQINYGYTF. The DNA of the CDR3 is TGTGCCAGCAGCGCAGGACAGATCAACTATGGCTACACCTTC. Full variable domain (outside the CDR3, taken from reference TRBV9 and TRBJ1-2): DSGVTQTPKHLITATGQRVTLRCSPRSGDLSVYWYQQSLDQGLQFLIQYYNGEERAKGNILERFSAQQFPDLHSELNLSSLELGDSALYFCASSAGQINYGYTFGSGTRLTVV.

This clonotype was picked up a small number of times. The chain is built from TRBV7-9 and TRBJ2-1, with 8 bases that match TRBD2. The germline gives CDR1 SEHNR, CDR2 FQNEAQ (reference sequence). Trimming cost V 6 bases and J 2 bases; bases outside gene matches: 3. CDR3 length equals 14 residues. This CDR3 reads CASSAGGPYNEQFF. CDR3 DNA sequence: TGTGCCAGCAGTGCGGGGGGACCCTACAATGAGCAGTTCTTC.

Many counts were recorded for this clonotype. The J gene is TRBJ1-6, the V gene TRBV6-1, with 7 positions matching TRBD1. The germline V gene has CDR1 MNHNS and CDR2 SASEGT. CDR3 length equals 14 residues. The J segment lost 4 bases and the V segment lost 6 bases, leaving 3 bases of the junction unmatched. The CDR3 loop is CASRTGPYNSPLHF. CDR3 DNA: TGTGCCAGCAGGACAGGGCCTTATAATTCACCCCTCCACTTT.

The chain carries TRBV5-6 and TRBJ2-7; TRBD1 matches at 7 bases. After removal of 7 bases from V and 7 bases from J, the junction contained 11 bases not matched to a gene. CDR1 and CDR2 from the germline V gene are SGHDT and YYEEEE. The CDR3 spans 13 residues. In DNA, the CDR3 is TGTGCCAGCTCCCTGGACAGGTCGATGGAGCAGTACTTC. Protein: CASSLDRSMEQYF.

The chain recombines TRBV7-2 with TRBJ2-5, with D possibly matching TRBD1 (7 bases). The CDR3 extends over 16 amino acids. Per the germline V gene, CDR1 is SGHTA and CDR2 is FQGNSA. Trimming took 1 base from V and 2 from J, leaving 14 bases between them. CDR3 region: CASSLGGAGGQETQYF. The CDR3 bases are TGTGCCAGCAGCTTAGGCGGGGCAGGGGGTCAAGAGACCCAGTACTTC.

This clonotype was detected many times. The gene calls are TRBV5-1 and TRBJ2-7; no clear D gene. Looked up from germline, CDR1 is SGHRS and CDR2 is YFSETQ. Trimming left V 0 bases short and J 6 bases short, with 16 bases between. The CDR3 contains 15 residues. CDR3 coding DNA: TGCGCCAGCAGCTTGGACAGTCGGAACTTCGGCGAGCAGTACGTC. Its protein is CASSLDSRNFGEQYV.